The 27 T cell receptor beta chains given below trace back to one sample, sequenced in a study of liver allograft versus peripheral blood T cells. Study-level information: Graft-liver T cell receptor repertoires were compared against recipient peripheral blood repertoires.

MiXCR, applied by TCRdb to the reads, yields one record per CDR3 protein. The top ten clones hold 1.6% of a sample with some 12,000 distinct CDR3 sequences, 20% to 25% of them seen once. The receptors come from a human patient who had a liver transplant. Some T cells may originate from the graft donor.

As to this clonotype: This could be a read error, since a much larger clone is one nucleotide away. The V and J genes are TRBV29-1 and TRBJ1-1, with 7 bases matching TRBD1. CDR3 length equals 12 residues. Looked up from germline, CDR1 is SQVTM and CDR2 is ANQGSEA. V trimming: 6 bases; J trimming: 3 bases; junction bases outside the gene matches: 4. Here the CDR3 DNA reads TGCAGCGTCCAGACAGGGTACACTGAAGCTTTCTTT. This encodes CSVQTGYTEAFF.

The V and J genes are TRBV5-4 and TRBJ1-1; weak D call: TRBD1 (6 bases). The CDR3 runs to 14 residues. Trimming took off 2 bases at V and 4 bases at J, with 12 bases between the two ends. Per the germline V gene, CDR1 is SGHNT and CDR2 is YYREEE (reference sequence). CDR3 coding DNA: TGTGCCAGCAGCTTAGTGCTAGGGGGCACTGAAGCTTTCTTT. It specifies CASSLVLGGTEAFF.

In the case of this clonotype: A much larger clone is a single base away; this may be a read error. Since no conserved phenylalanine or tryptophan closes the CDR3, a read error is the likely cause. J is TRBJ2-1 and V is TRBV6-6; D remains unclear. Trimming took 3 bases from V and 4 from J, leaving 10 bases between them. Germline V gene lookup returns CDR1 MNHNY and CDR2 SVGAGI (reference sequence). The CDR3 totals 14 residues. The CDR3 nucleotides read TGTGCCAGCAGTTATTCGGCAGTATACAATGAGCAGTTCTTA. Encoded protein: CASSYSAVYNEQFL.

The sample holds a few counts of this clonotype. The chain recombines TRBV27 with TRBJ2-7, with TRBD1 matching 9 bases. Germline lookup yields CDR1 MNHEY and CDR2 SMNVEV (reference sequence). The CDR3 runs 14 residues. J was trimmed by 4 bases and V by 2 bases; bases with no gene match: 3. CDR3 amino acids: CASSLGGQGYEQYF. CDR3 bases: TGTGCCAGCAGTTTAGGGGGACAGGGTTACGAGCAGTACTTC.

In this sample, this clonotype is medium-sized. The rearrangement links TRBV19 to TRBJ1-1; no clear D gene. Trimming removed 1 base at V and 0 bases at J, with 6 bases between. This CDR3 is built from 14 residues. Germline V gene sequence: CDR1 LNHDA, CDR2 SQIVND (reference sequence). CDR3 DNA sequence: TGTGCCAGTAGTATAGGGGCTCTGAACACTGAAGCTTTCTTT. Amino acid sequence: CASSIGALNTEAFF.

By share, this clonotype ranks as medium-sized. The CDR3 region has the DNA TGTGCCAGCAGGAGGGACAGGTCTTCGTCACGCGAGCAGTACTTC. It codes for CASRRDRSSSREQYF. The V and J genes are TRBV6-2 or TRBV6-3 and TRBJ2-7; TRBD1 aligns across 8 bases. After removal of 6 bases from V and 6 bases from J, the junction contained 13 bases not matched to a gene. This CDR3 has 15 amino acids. CDR1 MNHEY and CDR2 SVGEGT come from the germline V gene.

As concerns this clonotype: This sequence may be a read error, since a much larger clone differs from it by one base. This sequence joins TRBV6-2 or TRBV6-3 and TRBJ1-1, with 8 bases fitting TRBD1. There are 16 residues in the CDR3. V lost 5 bases and J lost 0; bases outside the gene matches: 8. CDR1 MNHEY and CDR2 SVGEGT come from the germline V gene. For the CDR3, the DNA is TGTGCCAGCAGTCACGGCAGGGGGCTCATGAACACTGAAGCTTTCTTT. Translating gives CASSHGRGLMNTEAFF.

This clonotype was seen repeatedly, ten times or more. V is TRBV19 and J is TRBJ2-7, with no clear D. The CDR3 runs to 13 residues. Germline V gene data show CDR1 as LNHDA and CDR2 as SQIVND (reference sequence). V was clipped by 3 bases and J by 6 bases, with 12 bases between them. In nucleotides, the CDR3 is TGTGCCAGTAGTATTACCCCCGATGCCGAGCAGTACTTC. Translated, it gives CASSITPDAEQYF. Based on the CDR3 plus reference TRBV19 and TRBJ2-7, the full variable domain is DGGITQSPKYLFRKEGQNVTLSCEQNLNHDAMYWYRQDPGQGLRLIYYSQIVNDFQKGDIAEGYSVSREKKESFPLTVTSAQKNPTAFYLCASSITPDAEQYFGPGTRLTVT.

The chain uses TRBV29-1 and TRBJ1-1, with TRBD1 matching over 9 bases. The CDR3 covers 12 residues. Germline lookup yields CDR1 SQVTM and CDR2 ANQGSEA. The trim removed 4 bases at V and 8 bases at J, leaving 5 bases unmatched. In DNA, the CDR3 is TGCAGCGTTGCCGGGACAGGGACCGAAGCTTTCTTT. It yields the protein CSVAGTGTEAFF.

This chain links TRBV7-9 with TRBJ1-6, with 7 bases identical to TRBD1. Germline V gene data show CDR1 as SEHNR and CDR2 as FQNEAQ (reference sequence). Trimming at V came to 5 bases and at J to 10 bases, leaving 8 bases not matched to a gene. This CDR3 spans 14 amino acids. CDR3 sequence: CASSRGGQYSPLHF. The CDR3 DNA is TGTGCCAGCAGCCGAGGGGGACAGTACTCACCCCTCCACTTT.

In its sample, this clonotype was seen a few times. This sequence joins TRBV27 and TRBJ1-1, with D unclear. Trimming pared 6 bases from V and 0 bases from J, leaving 14 bases between. Germline V CDR1 and CDR2: MNHEY, SMNVEV (reference sequence). The CDR3 sequence is 15 residues long. Here the CDR3 reads CASRLKGGMNTEAFF. The DNA of the CDR3 is TGTGCCAGCAGACTAAAGGGCGGCATGAACACTGAAGCTTTCTTT.

By frequency in the sample, this clonotype is medium-sized. The chain employs TRBV18 and TRBJ1-1; no firm D call. From germline, CDR1 is KGHSH and CDR2 LQKENI. This CDR3 has 15 residues. The V end lost 2 bases, the J end lost 1 base, and 11 bases lay between the germline ends. Here the CDR3 DNA reads TGTGCCAGCTCACCATTGGTCCCGGGGAACACTGAAGCTTTCTTT. Its protein product is CASSPLVPGNTEAFF.

By proportion, this clonotype is medium-sized. The V gene is TRBV6-1, the J gene TRBJ1-2, with D unresolved. V shed 4 bases and J shed 8 bases, with 11 bases lying between them. CDR3 size: 12 residues. CDR1 is MNHNS, CDR2 SASEGT, per germline. The CDR3 reads CASSVQYRGYTF. CDR3 nucleotides: TGTGCCAGCAGTGTACAGTACCGCGGCTACACCTTC.

This clonotype turned up a few times. The rearrangement uses TRBV25-1 and TRBJ2-1; D is perhaps TRBD2 (5 bases). Per the germline V gene, CDR1 is MGHDK and CDR2 is SYGVNS. The V end was cut by 3 bases, the J end by 4 bases, with 19 bases between. This CDR3 spans 17 amino acids. CDR3 amino acids: CASSETLLYGVYNEQFF. The CDR3 DNA reads TGTGCCAGCAGTGAGACCCTCTTGTACGGGGTTTACAATGAGCAGTTCTTC.

By sample fraction, this clonotype is medium-sized (0.01 to 0.1%). This rearrangement joins TRBV29-1 to TRBJ1-4; 9 nucleotides agree with TRBD1. The CDR3 extends over 12 amino acids. The germline V gene has CDR1 SQVTM and CDR2 ANQGSEA. The trim removed 7 bases at V and 8 bases at J, leaving 5 bases unmatched. In DNA form, the CDR3 reads TGCAGCGCCGAAACAGGGGGCGAAAAACTGTTTTTT. Its protein product is CSAETGGEKLFF.

The chain recombines TRBV28 with TRBJ2-7, with D possibly matching TRBD2 (5 bases). Germline V CDR1 and CDR2: MDHEN, SYDVKM. V was cut by 4 bases and J by 2 bases, with 18 bases left in between. The CDR3 spans 16 residues. CDR3 sequence (DNA): TGTGCCAGCAGTTCCCGGGGTGGCCGCCCCACCTACGAGCAGTACTTC. It translates to CASSSRGGRPTYEQYF.

The chain is built from TRBV11-2 and TRBJ1-1; D is ambiguous. CDR1 and CDR2 (germline): SGHAT, FQNNGV. Trimming removed 5 bases from V and 11 bases from J, with 15 bases in between. There are 12 residues in the CDR3. The CDR3 protein is CASSPVARGAFF. The CDR3 DNA reads TGTGCCAGCAGCCCCGTGGCGCGAGGGGCTTTCTTT.

V gene TRBV15 combines with J gene TRBJ2-7, with a tentative D call TRBD1 (5 bases). The CDR3 spans 12 residues. CDR1 and CDR2 from the germline V gene are LNHNV and YYDKDF (reference sequence). V shed 6 bases and J shed 3 bases, with 9 bases lying between them. This CDR3 reads CATSPQGYEQYF. In DNA, the CDR3 is TGTGCCACCAGTCCTCAGGGCTACGAGCAGTACTTC.

The chain combines TRBV19 with TRBJ2-5; a weak D match, TRBD1 (5 bases). This CDR3 is built from 12 residues. Germline V CDR1 and CDR2: LNHDA, SQIVND (reference sequence). Deletions cut 3 bases from V and 5 bases from J, with 7 bases between. The CDR3 loop is CASSIQGETQYF. The CDR3 region has the DNA TGTGCCAGTAGTATCCAGGGTGAGACCCAGTACTTC.

The sample holds a few counts of this clonotype. The rearrangement links TRBV6-6 to TRBJ2-1; 11 bases agree with TRBD2. This CDR3 is 15 amino acids long. Germline CDR1 MNHNY, CDR2 SVGAGI (reference sequence). Trimming removed 6 bases from V and 7 bases from J; junction bases left unmatched: 8. CDR3 residues: CASSISGGARNEQFF. The CDR3 nucleotides read TGTGCCAGCAGCATTAGCGGGGGGGCCAGGAATGAGCAGTTCTTC.

By its share, this clonotype is medium-sized (0.01 to 0.1%). The chain joins TRBV29-1 to TRBJ1-1, with D uncertain. The germline V gene has CDR1 SQVTM and CDR2 ANQGSEA. V lost 4 bases and J 1 base, leaving 10 bases between the germline ends. The CDR3 has 13 amino acids. The CDR3 DNA is TGCAGCGTTGGGAGGGATTGGAACACTGAAGCTTTCTTT. It yields the protein CSVGRDWNTEAFF.

V is TRBV9 and J is TRBJ2-7, with D possibly being TRBD2 (6 bases). The CDR3 has 15 residues. The germline V gene encodes CDR1 SGDLS and CDR2 YYNGEE. Trimming took 1 base from V and 3 from J, leaving 14 bases between them. The CDR3 nucleotides read TGTGCCAGCAGCGTAAACGAGCGGGCGCTCTACGAGCAGTACTTC. Its protein is CASSVNERALYEQYF.

This clonotype is termed medium-sized. This chain joins TRBV15 and TRBJ1-1, with 10 bases lining up with TRBD1. This CDR3 comprises 17 residues. Losses at the gene ends were 6 bases for V and 10 bases for J; bases not matched to a gene: 20. Germline CDR1 LNHNV, CDR2 YYDKDF (reference sequence). Here the CDR3 reads CATRGETWTGGLSGAFF. DNA for the CDR3: TGTGCCACCAGGGGGGAAACCTGGACAGGGGGTCTTTCGGGAGCTTTCTTT.

CDR3 amino acids: CASGSRGNQPQHF. The CDR3 coding sequence is TGTGCCAGCGGCAGTAGAGGCAATCAGCCCCAGCATTTT. The chain recombines TRBV5-6 with TRBJ1-5, with D uncertain. The V and J ends lost 7 bases and 2 bases respectively, with 10 bases between them. Germline values: CDR1 SGHDT, CDR2 YYEEEE. The CDR3 is 13 residues long.

This clonotype appeared a few times. This chain joins TRBV6-1 and TRBJ2-3; 7 nucleotides align to TRBD2. CDR3 length: 13 residues. Germline lookup yields CDR1 MNHNS and CDR2 SASEGT. Trimming cost V 7 bases and J 8 bases; bases outside gene matches: 9. The CDR3 loop is CASTPGGWGTQYF. Written as DNA, the CDR3 is TGTGCCAGCACGCCCGGGGGGTGGGGTACGCAGTATTTT.

The chain has TRBV18 and TRBJ2-1; 9 bases map to TRBD2. The CDR3 consists of 16 residues. CDR1 is KGHSH and CDR2 is LQKENI in the germline V gene. The ends lost 1 base at V and 8 bases at J; junction bases unmatched: 9. The CDR3 here is CASSPLPLAGAHEQFF. CDR3 DNA sequence: TGTGCCAGCTCACCACTCCCTTTAGCGGGAGCCCATGAGCAGTTCTTC.

As to this clonotype: A single base separates this from a much larger clone, so it may be a read error. This chain links TRBV28 with TRBJ1-3; TRBD1 aligns across 7 bases. The CDR3 runs 16 residues. Germline-derived CDR1 and CDR2 are MDHEN and SYDVKM. The CDR3 reads CASLGWGTGVGNTKYF. The CDR3 region has the DNA TGTGCCAGCCTAGGGTGGGGAACAGGGGTAGGAAACACCAAATATTTT.